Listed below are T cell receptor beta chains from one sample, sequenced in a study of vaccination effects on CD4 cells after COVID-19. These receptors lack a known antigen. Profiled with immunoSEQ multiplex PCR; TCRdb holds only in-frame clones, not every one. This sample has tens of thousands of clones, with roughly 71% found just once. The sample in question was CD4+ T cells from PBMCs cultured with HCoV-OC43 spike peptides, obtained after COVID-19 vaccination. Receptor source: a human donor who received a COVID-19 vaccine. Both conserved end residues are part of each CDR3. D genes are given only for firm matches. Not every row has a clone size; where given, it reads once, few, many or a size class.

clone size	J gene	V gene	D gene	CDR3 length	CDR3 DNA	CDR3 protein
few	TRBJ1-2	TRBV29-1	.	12	TGCAGCGTTGAAGGTAGCGACTATGGCTACACCTTC	CSVEGSDYGYTF
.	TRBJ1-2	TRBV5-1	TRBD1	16	TGCGCCAGCAAGGCCGGGACAGGAGCTCCTAACTATGGCTACACCTTC	CASKAGTGAPNYGYTF
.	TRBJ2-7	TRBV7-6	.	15	TGTGCCAGCAGCTTAGGACGGGGACCCTCCTACGAGCAGTACTTC	CASSLGRGPSYEQYF
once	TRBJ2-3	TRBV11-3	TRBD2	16	TGTGCCAGCAGCCCCCCCGGACTAGTCGTGCTAGATACGCAGTATTTT	CASSPPGLVVLDTQYF
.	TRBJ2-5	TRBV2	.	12	TGTGCCAGCAAGAGAGGGCGAGAGACCCAGTACTTC	CASKRGRETQYF
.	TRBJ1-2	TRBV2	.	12	TGTGCCAGCGAACAGGGTAACTATGGCTACACCTTC	CASEQGNYGYTF
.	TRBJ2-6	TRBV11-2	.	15	TGTGCCAGCAGCTTAAGGGGCGGCGGGGCCAACGTCCTGACTTTC	CASSLRGGGANVLTF
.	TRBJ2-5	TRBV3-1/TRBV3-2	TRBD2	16	TGTGCCAGCAGGCGATCTAGCGGGAGTAGGAGAGAGACCCAGTACTTC	CASRRSSGSRRETQYF
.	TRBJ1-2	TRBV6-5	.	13	TGTGCCAGCAGCCCCGGTGATGGGGTGCACTACACCTTC	CASSPGDGVHYTF
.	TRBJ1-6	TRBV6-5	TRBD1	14	TGTGCCAGCAGAGGACAGGGGAATAATTCACCCCTCCACTTT	CASRGQGNNSPLHF
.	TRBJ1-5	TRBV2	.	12	TGTGCCAGCAATAGGGTGGATCAGCCCCAGCATTTT	CASNRVDQPQHF
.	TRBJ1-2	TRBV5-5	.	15	TGTGCCAGCAGCATGCAGACAGGTGGAGACTATGGCTACACCTTC	CASSMQTGGDYGYTF
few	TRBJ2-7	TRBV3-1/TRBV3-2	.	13	TGTGCCAGCAGCCAAGCTAGTGGCTACGAGCAGTACTTC	CASSQASGYEQYF
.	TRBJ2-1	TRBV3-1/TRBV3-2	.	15	TGTGCCAGCAGCCAAGCCCTAGCGAGTCACAATGAGCAGTTCTTC	CASSQALASHNEQFF
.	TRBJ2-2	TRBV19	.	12	TGTGCCAGTAGTATGAGGTCCGGGGAGCTGTTTTTT	CASSMRSGELFF
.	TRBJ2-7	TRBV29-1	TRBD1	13	TGCAGCGTCGCCCGGGACAGGGGTGACGAGCAGTACTTC	CSVARDRGDEQYF
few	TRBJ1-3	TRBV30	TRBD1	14	TGTGCCTGGAGTAGGACAGGTTCTGGAAACACCATATATTTT	CAWSRTGSGNTIYF
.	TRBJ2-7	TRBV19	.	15	TGTGCCAGTAGTATAGGAGTGGGTAGGTTCCACGAGCAGTACTTC	CASSIGVGRFHEQYF
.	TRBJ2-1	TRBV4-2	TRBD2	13	TGTGCCAGCAGCCAGTCCACTAGCGGGGGGCAGTTCTTC	CASSQSTSGGQFF
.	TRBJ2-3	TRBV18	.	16	TGTGCCAGCTCACCTGTCGGGGGGCCGGCCCCAGATACGCAGTATTTT	CASSPVGGPAPDTQYF
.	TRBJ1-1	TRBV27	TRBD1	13	TGTGCCAGCAGTTTAGACAGGGTCACTGAAGCTTTCTTT	CASSLDRVTEAFF